The entry below describes one TCR beta chain. One junction end disagrees with the germline gene, perhaps due to a read error. This entry comes from a study of blood T cells in healthy people across ages. The CDR3 covers 16 residues. Germline loops: CDR1 MNHNS, CDR2 SASEGT. PCR was performed a second time for roughly 7 to 11 cycles using a sample-barcoded 5' primer and a J-beta primer mix. Using its own MiXCR run on the 5' RACE reads, TCRdb lists one record per CDR3 protein. The table has approximately 1.5 million distinct CDR3 sequences, about 35% seen once. Per sample, a minimum of 6 million PBMCs were isolated.

The chain recombines TRBV6-1 with TRBJ1-2; D is possibly TRBD1 (5 bases). Input material: blood. This clonotype originated in a woman in her twenties or thirties in good health. CDR3 nucleotide sequence: TGTGCCAGCGGTGAATGGGCGGGAGAAGGGGTTTATGGCTACACCTTC. Amino acid sequence: CASGEWAGEGVYGYTF.